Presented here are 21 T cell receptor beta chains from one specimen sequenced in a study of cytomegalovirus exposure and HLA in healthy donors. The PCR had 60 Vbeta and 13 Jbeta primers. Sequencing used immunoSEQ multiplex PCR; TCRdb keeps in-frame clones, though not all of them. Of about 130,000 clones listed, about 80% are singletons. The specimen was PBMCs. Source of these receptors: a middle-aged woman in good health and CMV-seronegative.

The CDR3 reads CASGLGGDYEQYF. CDR3 bases: TGTGCTAGTGGTTTAGGGGGAGACTACGAGCAGTACTTC. The V gene is TRBV12-5, the J gene TRBJ2-7; a weak D match, TRBD1 (6 bases). CDR3 size: 13 residues. Trimming stripped 3 bases from V and 3 bases from J, with 9 bases between. The germline V gene has CDR1 LGHNT and CDR2 FRNRAP.

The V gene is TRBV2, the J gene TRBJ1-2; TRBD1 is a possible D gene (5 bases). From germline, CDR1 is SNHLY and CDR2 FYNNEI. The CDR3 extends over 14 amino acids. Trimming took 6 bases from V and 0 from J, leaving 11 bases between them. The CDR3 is CASSGTGANYGYTF. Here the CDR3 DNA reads TGTGCCAGCAGCGGAACAGGAGCTAACTATGGCTACACCTTC.

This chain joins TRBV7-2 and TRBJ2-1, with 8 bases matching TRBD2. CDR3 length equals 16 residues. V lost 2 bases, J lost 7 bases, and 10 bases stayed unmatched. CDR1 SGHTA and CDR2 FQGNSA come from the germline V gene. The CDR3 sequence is CASSLNAPRGGNEQFF. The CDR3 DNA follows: TGTGCCAGCAGCTTAAACGCCCCCCGGGGGGGGAATGAGCAGTTCTTC.

The chain's CDR3 is CASSIGQGARDYEQYF. The CDR3 DNA follows: TGTGCCAGTAGTATCGGACAGGGGGCAAGGGATTACGAGCAGTACTTC. The chain couples TRBV19 to TRBJ2-7, with 11 nucleotides matching TRBD1. From germline, CDR1 is LNHDA and CDR2 SQIVND (reference sequence). There are 16 residues in the CDR3. Trimming removed 3 bases from V and 4 bases from J; junction bases left unmatched: 8.

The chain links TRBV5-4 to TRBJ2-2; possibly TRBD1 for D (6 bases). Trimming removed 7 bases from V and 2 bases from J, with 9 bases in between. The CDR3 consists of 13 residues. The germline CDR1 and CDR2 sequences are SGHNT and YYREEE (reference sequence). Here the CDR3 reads CASRDTNTGELFF. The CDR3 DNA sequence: TGTGCCAGCCGGGACACCAACACCGGGGAGCTGTTTTTT.

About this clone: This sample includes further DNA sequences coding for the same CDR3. The CDR3 loop is CASSLGGVSNQPQHF. For the CDR3, the DNA is TGTGCCAGCAGTTTAGGCGGAGTTAGCAATCAGCCCCAGCATTTT. The chain carries TRBV28 and TRBJ1-5; D not resolved. V lost 2 bases and J 0 bases, leaving 8 bases between the germline ends. Germline V gene sequence: CDR1 MDHEN, CDR2 SYDVKM. The CDR3 runs to 15 residues.

The CDR3 sequence is CASSIGLSGANVLTF. The CDR3 DNA sequence: TGTGCCAGTAGTATAGGTCTCTCTGGGGCCAACGTCCTGACTTTC. The chain links TRBV19 to TRBJ2-6; D unclear. Germline V gives CDR1 LNHDA, CDR2 SQIVND (reference sequence). This CDR3 comprises 15 residues. V was clipped by 1 base and J by 0 bases, with 4 bases between them.

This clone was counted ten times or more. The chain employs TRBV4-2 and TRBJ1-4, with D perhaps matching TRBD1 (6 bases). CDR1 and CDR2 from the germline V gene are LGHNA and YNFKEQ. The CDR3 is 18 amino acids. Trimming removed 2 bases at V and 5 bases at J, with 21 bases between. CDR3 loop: CASSQRGSTGSYNEKLFF. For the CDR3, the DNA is TGTGCCAGCAGCCAAAGGGGGTCTACCGGGTCCTACAATGAAAAACTGTTTTTT.

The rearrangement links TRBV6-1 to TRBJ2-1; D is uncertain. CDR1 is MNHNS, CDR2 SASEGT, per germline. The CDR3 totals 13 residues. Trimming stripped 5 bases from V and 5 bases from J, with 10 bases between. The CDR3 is CASSSYQDNEQFF. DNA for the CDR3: TGTGCCAGCAGTTCATATCAGGACAATGAGCAGTTCTTC.

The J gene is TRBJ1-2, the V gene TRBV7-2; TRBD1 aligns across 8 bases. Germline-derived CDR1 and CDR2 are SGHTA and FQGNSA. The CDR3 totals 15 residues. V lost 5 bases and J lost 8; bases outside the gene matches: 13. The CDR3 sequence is CASSPTKTGGGGYTF. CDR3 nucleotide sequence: TGTGCCAGCAGCCCAACGAAAACAGGGGGAGGAGGCTACACCTTC.

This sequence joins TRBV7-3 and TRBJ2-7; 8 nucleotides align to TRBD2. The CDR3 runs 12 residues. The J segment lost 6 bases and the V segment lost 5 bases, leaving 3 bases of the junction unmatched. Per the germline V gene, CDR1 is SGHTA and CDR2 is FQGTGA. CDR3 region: CASSPGGAEQYF. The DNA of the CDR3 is TGTGCCAGCAGCCCGGGGGGGGCCGAGCAGTACTTC.

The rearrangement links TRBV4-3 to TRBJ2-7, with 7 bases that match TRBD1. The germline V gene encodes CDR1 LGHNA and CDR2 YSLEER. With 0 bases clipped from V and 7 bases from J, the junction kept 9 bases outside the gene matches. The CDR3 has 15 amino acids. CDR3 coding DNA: TGCGCCAGCAGCCAAGATTCGGACAGGAGGTATGAGCAGTACTTC. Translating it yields CASSQDSDRRYEQYF.

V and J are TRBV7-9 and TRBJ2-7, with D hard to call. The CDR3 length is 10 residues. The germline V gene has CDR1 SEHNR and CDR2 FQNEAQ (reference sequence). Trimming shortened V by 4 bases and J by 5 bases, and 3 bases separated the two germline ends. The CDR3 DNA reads TGTGCCAGCAGCTCGGACGAGCAGTACTTC. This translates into CASSSDEQYF.

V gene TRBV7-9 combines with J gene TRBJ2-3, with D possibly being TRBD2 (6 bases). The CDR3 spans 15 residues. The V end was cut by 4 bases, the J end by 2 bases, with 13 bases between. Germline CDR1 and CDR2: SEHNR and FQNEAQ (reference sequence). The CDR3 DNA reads TGTGCCAGCAGCTCCCGGGACTCATCCACAGATACGCAGTATTTT. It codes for CASSSRDSSTDTQYF. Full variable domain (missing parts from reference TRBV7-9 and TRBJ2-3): DTGVSQNPRHKITKRGQNVTFRCDPISEHNRLYWYRQTLGQGPEFLTYFQNEAQLEKSRLLSDRFSAERPKGSFSTLEIQRTEQGDSAMYLCASSSRDSSTDTQYFGPGTRLTVL.

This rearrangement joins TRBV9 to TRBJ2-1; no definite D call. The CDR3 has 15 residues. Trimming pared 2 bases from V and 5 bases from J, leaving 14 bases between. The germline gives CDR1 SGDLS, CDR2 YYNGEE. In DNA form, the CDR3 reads TGTGCCAGCAGCGTGACTCTCGCGGCCCACAATGAGCAGTTCTTC. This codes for CASSVTLAAHNEQFF.

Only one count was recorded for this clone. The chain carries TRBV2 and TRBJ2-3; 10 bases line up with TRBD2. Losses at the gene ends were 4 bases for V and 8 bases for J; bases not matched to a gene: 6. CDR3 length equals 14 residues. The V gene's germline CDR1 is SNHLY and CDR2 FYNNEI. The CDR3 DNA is TGTGCCAGCAGTGCACAGCGGGAGGGCAGTACGCAGTATTTT. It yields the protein CASSAQREGSTQYF.

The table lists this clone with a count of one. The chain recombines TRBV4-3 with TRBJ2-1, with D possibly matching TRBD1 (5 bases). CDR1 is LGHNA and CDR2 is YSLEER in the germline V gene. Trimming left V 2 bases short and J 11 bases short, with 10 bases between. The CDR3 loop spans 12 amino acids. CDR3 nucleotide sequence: TGCGCCAGCAGCCAAAGGGGTGGGAAGCAGTTCTTC. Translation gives CASSQRGGKQFF.

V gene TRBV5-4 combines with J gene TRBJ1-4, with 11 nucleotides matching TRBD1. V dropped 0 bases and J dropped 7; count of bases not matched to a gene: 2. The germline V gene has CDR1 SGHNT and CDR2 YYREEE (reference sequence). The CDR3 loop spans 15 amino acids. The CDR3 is CASSLEGTGGEKLFF. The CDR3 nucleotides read TGTGCCAGCAGCTTGGAAGGGACAGGGGGTGAAAAACTGTTTTTT.

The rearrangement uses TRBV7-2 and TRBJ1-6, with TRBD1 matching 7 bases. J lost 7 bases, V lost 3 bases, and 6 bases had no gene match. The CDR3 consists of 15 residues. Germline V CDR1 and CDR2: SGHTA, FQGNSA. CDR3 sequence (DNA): TGTGCCAGCAGCTTTATGACAGGGCAAAATTCACCCCTCCACTTT. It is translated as CASSFMTGQNSPLHF.

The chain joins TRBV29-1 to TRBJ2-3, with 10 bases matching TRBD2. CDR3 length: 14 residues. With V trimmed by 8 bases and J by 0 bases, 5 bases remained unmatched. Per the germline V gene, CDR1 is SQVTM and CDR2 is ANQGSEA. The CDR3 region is CSISGRTSTDTQYF. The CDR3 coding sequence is TGCAGCATTAGCGGGAGGACTAGCACAGATACGCAGTATTTT.

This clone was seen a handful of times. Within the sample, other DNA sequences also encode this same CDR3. CDR3 protein: CASSSDRGTDTQYF. The DNA for the CDR3 is TGCGCCAGCAGCTCGGACAGGGGTACAGATACGCAGTATTTT. The chain joins TRBV5-1 to TRBJ2-3; 9 positions match TRBD1. This CDR3 has 14 residues. V dropped 3 bases and J dropped 3; count of bases not matched to a gene: 2. CDR1 is SGHRS, CDR2 YFSETQ, per germline.